This T cell receptor (beta chain) originates from a study of metastatic and nonmetastatic thyroid tumors. The overall study: Blood and tumor or nodule tissue repertoires from malignant and benign thyroid patients were compared. Study-level results: When malignant thyroid tumors were compared with benign nodules, TCR beta diversity was reportedly significantly higher in the malignant tumors. This held in both blood and tumor samples.

Concerning this clone: Its specificity is not known.

CDR1 and CDR2 (germline): MDHEN, SYDVKM. Trimming cost V 3 bases and J 2 bases, with 11 bases left between them. The CDR3 spans 15 residues. TCRdb re-clonotyped the PCR reads via MiXCR. The sample includes around 26,000 clones, 20% to 25% of them seen just once. Thyroid surgery was preceded by no treatment in any patient. V and J are TRBV28 and TRBJ1-3; D is perhaps TRBD1 (6 bases). The sequence derives from a female donor with papillary thyroid cancer or a benign thyroid nodule (not recorded which). Some clones in this sample may be carry-over from other donors' samples. Material for sequencing was adjacent normal tissue. CDR3: CASSFGGAAGNTIYF. The CDR3 region has the DNA TGTGCCAGCAGTTTTGGGGGGGCCGCTGGAAACACCATATATTTT. The whole variable domain, remainder taken from reference TRBV28 and TRBJ1-3, is DVKVTQSSRYLVKRTGEKVFLECVQDMDHENMFWYRQDPGLGLRLIYFSYDVKMKEKGDIPEGYSVSREKKERFSLILESASTNQTSMYLCASSFGGAAGNTIYFGEGSWLTVV.